These 27 T cell receptor beta chains were all obtained from the same sample, sequenced in a study of blood T cell repertoires in COVID-19. Clones were read by immunoSEQ multiplex PCR, and TCRdb kept only the in-frame ones, dropping some. Of about 190,000 clones in the sample, 88% were seen once. Sequencing was done on a sample of peripheral blood. These receptor sequences come from a man between 65 and 80 years old with active or convalescent COVID-19.

The gene calls are TRBV5-1 and TRBJ2-1, with D unresolved. Trimming took 1 base from V and 1 from J, leaving 9 bases between them. Germline V gives CDR1 SGHRS, CDR2 YFSETQ. This CDR3 comprises 15 residues. The CDR3 sequence: CASSLKRRSYNEQFF. In DNA form, the CDR3 reads TGCGCCAGCAGCTTGAAGCGCCGGTCCTACAATGAGCAGTTCTTC.

The V call is TRBV30, the J call TRBJ1-3, with 8 bases fitting TRBD1. Losses at the gene ends were 3 bases for V and 0 bases for J; bases not matched to a gene: 4. The CDR3 covers 15 residues. Germline V gene data show CDR1 as GTSNPN and CDR2 as SVGIG (reference sequence). The CDR3 loop reads CAWRTGQGSGNTIYF. DNA of the CDR3: TGTGCCTGGAGGACTGGACAGGGCTCTGGAAACACCATATATTTT.

The table lists this clone with a few counts. This rearrangement joins TRBV29-1 to TRBJ1-2; weak D call: TRBD1 (6 bases). The ends were cut back, 4 bases at V and 7 bases at J, with 16 bases in the middle. Germline V CDR1 and CDR2: SQVTM, ANQGSEA. The CDR3 extends over 13 amino acids. The CDR3 here is CSVAGQGLIGYTF. The CDR3 DNA is TGCAGCGTTGCTGGGCAGGGGTTAATTGGCTACACCTTC. The full variable domain, its missing parts supplied by reference TRBV29-1 and TRBJ1-2, is SAVISQKPSRDICQRGTSLTIQCQVDSQVTMMFWYRQQPGQSLTLIATANQGSEATYESGFVIDKFPISRPNLTFSTLTVSNMSPEDSSIYLCSVAGQGLIGYTFGSGTRLTVV.

The rearrangement links TRBV7-9 to TRBJ2-5; TRBD2 is a possible D gene (6 bases). The CDR3 runs 15 residues. V lost 3 bases, J lost 2 bases, and 13 bases lay in between. Per germline, CDR1 SEHNR and CDR2 FQNEAQ (reference sequence). CDR3 nucleotides: TGTGCCAGCAGCTTTAGTCTGGGGAGGCAAGAGACCCAGTACTTC. Its protein is CASSFSLGRQETQYF.

The chain carries TRBV4-1 and TRBJ2-7; 9 nucleotides line up with TRBD2. From germline, CDR1 is MGHRA and CDR2 YSYEKL. V trimming: 1 base; J trimming: 7 bases; junction bases outside the gene matches: 11. This CDR3 spans 16 amino acids. The CDR3 coding sequence is TGCGCCAGCAGCCAAGGGGTAGCGGGAGCTGTAGTTGAGCAGTACTTC. As protein: CASSQGVAGAVVEQYF.

This clone has just one count. The chain has TRBV4-3 and TRBJ1-6; D is uncertain. The CDR3 is made up of 15 amino acids. Between the trimmed V and J ends, which lost 1 base and 4 bases, there was a span of 8 bases. Looked up from germline, CDR1 is LGHNA and CDR2 is YSLEER. CDR3 sequence reads: CASSQASHYNSPLHF. The CDR3, as DNA: TGCGCCAGCAGCCAAGCTAGCCATTATAATTCACCCCTCCACTTT.

This chain links TRBV7-9 with TRBJ1-4; D is ambiguous. CDR3 length equals 17 residues. The germline CDR1 and CDR2 sequences are SEHNR and FQNEAQ (reference sequence). The germline V and J ends were trimmed by 1 base and 1 base, with 13 bases remaining between them. The CDR3 reads CASSLGPGGQTNEKLFF. For the CDR3, the DNA is TGTGCCAGCAGCTTAGGTCCTGGCGGGCAAACTAATGAAAAACTGTTTTTT.

The rearrangement joins TRBV23-1 to TRBJ1-5, with TRBD1 matching 9 bases. TRBV23-1 carries the ORF label, with uncertain function. This CDR3 contains 16 residues. The ends lost 4 bases at V and 3 bases at J; junction bases unmatched: 7. CDR3 amino acids: CASSPLGTGINQPQHF. The CDR3 nucleotides read TGCGCCAGCAGTCCGCTGGGGACAGGGATCAATCAGCCCCAGCATTTT.

This rearrangement joins TRBV7-6 to TRBJ2-2; 8 bases line up with TRBD1. The CDR3 extends over 16 amino acids. V lost 2 bases, J lost 7 bases, and 9 bases stayed unmatched. In germline, CDR1 is SGHVS, CDR2 FNYEAQ. The CDR3 nucleotides read TGTGCCAGCAGCTTACTCGAGGGACAGGCGGGCGGGGAGCTGTTTTTT. It codes for CASSLLEGQAGGELFF.

V is TRBV28 and J is TRBJ1-1; D uncertain. The CDR3 contains 12 residues. Germline lookup yields CDR1 MDHEN and CDR2 SYDVKM. V was cut by 10 bases and J by 11 bases, with 20 bases left in between. The CDR3 is CAIARGWAHAFF. In DNA form, the CDR3 reads TGTGCCATAGCCCGGGGATGGGCTCATGCTTTCTTT.

The gene calls are TRBV18 and TRBJ2-7; D is perhaps TRBD1 (5 bases). CDR1 and CDR2 from the germline V gene are KGHSH and LQKENI. Trimming removed 0 bases at V and 6 bases at J, with 18 bases between. The CDR3 length is 16 residues. The CDR3 DNA is TGTGCCAGCTCACCACCGGTAGGATCCGCGCAGGGCGAGCAGTACTTC. This codes for CASSPPVGSAQGEQYF.

The gene calls are TRBV5-4 and TRBJ1-4; D not certain. The V and J ends lost 3 bases and 6 bases respectively, with 12 bases between them. The CDR3 extends over 14 amino acids. Germline V gives CDR1 SGHNT, CDR2 YYREEE (reference sequence). CDR3 region: CASSWRGSDEKLFF. The DNA for the CDR3 is TGTGCCAGCAGCTGGAGAGGATCCGATGAAAAACTGTTTTTT.

This clone has only one observation. The rearrangement uses TRBV10-3 and TRBJ1-1; D is uncertain. Per germline, CDR1 ENHRY and CDR2 SYGVKD. The CDR3 length is 13 residues. V was cut by 8 bases and J by 1 base, with 11 bases left in between. The CDR3 is CAIASKQNTEAFF. The CDR3 DNA follows: TGTGCCATCGCTAGCAAACAGAACACTGAAGCTTTCTTT.

The rearrangement uses TRBV24-1 and TRBJ2-1; the D gene is possibly TRBD1 (6 bases). The CDR3 covers 14 residues. Trimming stripped 2 bases from V and 6 bases from J, with 10 bases between. Germline V gene lookup returns CDR1 KGHDR and CDR2 SFDVKD. The CDR3 spells CATSDSGTLNEQFF. Here the CDR3 DNA reads TGTGCCACCAGTGATTCCGGGACACTCAATGAGCAGTTCTTC.

The CDR3 sequence is CASSFGQFTEAFF. The CDR3 DNA reads TGTGCCAGCAGCTTTGGACAGTTCACTGAAGCTTTCTTT. The chain uses TRBV9 and TRBJ1-1, with D tentatively TRBD1 (6 bases). The CDR3 is made up of 13 amino acids. Trimming stripped 4 bases from V and 4 bases from J, with 11 bases between. Germline V gene sequence: CDR1 SGDLS, CDR2 YYNGEE.

This chain joins TRBV12-3 or TRBV12-4 and TRBJ2-1; tentative D call: TRBD1 (6 bases). This CDR3 is 11 amino acids long. V was shortened by 8 bases and J by 4 bases, with 6 bases between the two germline ends. This chain's CDR3 is CASGQYNEQFF. CDR3 DNA sequence: TGTGCCAGCGGACAGTACAATGAGCAGTTCTTC.

This clone has only a few counts. The chain couples TRBV6-2 or TRBV6-3 to TRBJ2-7; 8 positions match TRBD1. Germline V gives CDR1 MNHEY, CDR2 SVGEGT. J lost 5 bases, V lost 6 bases, and 6 bases had no gene match. CDR3 length: 13 amino acids. The CDR3 DNA is TGTGCCAGCAGCCGCCCGGACAGGGACGAGCAGTACTTC. It encodes CASSRPDRDEQYF.

This clone showed up just once. The gene calls are TRBV10-3 and TRBJ2-3; 11 positions agree with TRBD2. This CDR3 contains 16 residues. The germline V gene encodes CDR1 ENHRY and CDR2 SYGVKD. With 6 bases clipped from V and 5 bases from J, the junction kept 10 bases outside the gene matches. The CDR3 DNA reads TGTGCCATCAGGCCACTAGCGGGAGTAGGTGGAGATACGCAGTATTTT. Protein sequence: CAIRPLAGVGGDTQYF.

Only a few counts were recorded for this clone. The V call is TRBV28, the J call TRBJ1-2; possibly TRBD1 for D (5 bases). Germline V CDR1 and CDR2: MDHEN, SYDVKM. V was pared by 1 base and J by 7 bases, with 10 bases between. This CDR3 has 13 residues. In nucleotides, the CDR3 is TGTGCCAGCAGTTTATCCCAGGGTTTTGGCTACACCTTC. Residues: CASSLSQGFGYTF.

Here the CDR3 DNA reads TGTGCCAGCAGCAGGGGGTCTCGGGAGGGTCAGCCCCAGCATTTT. This gives the protein CASSRGSREGQPQHF. The V gene is TRBV6-2 or TRBV6-3, the J gene TRBJ1-5, with 7 bases identical to TRBD1. CDR3 length: 15 residues. Germline CDR1 reads MNHEY; CDR2 reads SVGEGT. V lost 6 bases, J lost 6 bases, and 11 bases stayed unmatched.

The rearrangement links TRBV9 to TRBJ1-6; D not resolved. The CDR3 runs 16 residues. Trimming cost V 4 bases and J 0 bases, with 11 bases left between them. Per the germline V gene, CDR1 is SGDLS and CDR2 is YYNGEE. The CDR3 DNA follows: TGTGCCAGCAGCTCTTCTAGGTACTCCTATAATTCACCCCTCCACTTT. Translating it yields CASSSSRYSYNSPLHF.

This clone was seen once. The V and J genes are TRBV20-1 and TRBJ2-1; 8 bases map to TRBD2. Per germline, CDR1 DFQATT and CDR2 SNEGSKA (reference sequence). The ends lost 6 bases at V and 6 bases at J; junction bases unmatched: 1. The length of the CDR3 is 11 residues. DNA for the CDR3: TGCAGTGCCAGCGGGGGCAATGAGCAGTTCTTC. This codes for CSASGGNEQFF.

V is TRBV25-1 and J is TRBJ1-6, with TRBD1 matching over 8 bases. CDR3 length: 17 residues. Unmatched junction bases numbered 9, after V lost 1 base and J lost 7 bases. Per germline, CDR1 MGHDK and CDR2 SYGVNS. The DNA of the CDR3 is TGTGCCAGCAGTGAATCCCCAGGGGGCTTGCAGAATTCACCCCTCCACTTT. The encoded protein is CASSESPGGLQNSPLHF. Based on the CDR3 plus reference TRBV25-1 and TRBJ1-6, the full variable domain is EADIYQTPRYLVIGTGKKITLECSQTMGHDKMYWYQQDPGMELHLIHYSYGVNSTEKGDLSSESTVSRIRTEHFPLTLESARPSHTSQYLCASSESPGGLQNSPLHFGNGTRLTVT.

The genes are TRBV29-1 and TRBJ2-1; D call uncertain. Germline CDR1 SQVTM, CDR2 ANQGSEA. V lost 0 bases and J lost 8, with 5 bases in between. The CDR3 is 11 amino acids. The CDR3 sequence is CSVEESYEQFF. CDR3 nucleotide sequence: TGCAGCGTTGAAGAATCCTATGAGCAGTTCTTC.

The gene calls are TRBV7-9 and TRBJ1-5; D perhaps matches TRBD1 (5 bases). Trimming removed 0 bases from V and 2 bases from J, with 11 bases in between. CDR3 size: 16 residues. Per germline, CDR1 SEHNR and CDR2 FQNEAQ (reference sequence). CDR3 sequence reads: CASSLAPGKGNQPQHF. CDR3 coding DNA: TGTGCCAGCAGCTTAGCGCCAGGGAAAGGCAATCAGCCCCAGCATTTT.

The sample holds one count of this clone. The J gene is TRBJ2-5, the V gene TRBV7-8; the D is unclear. The CDR3 covers 15 residues. Per germline, CDR1 SGHVS and CDR2 FQNEAQ. Trimming removed 1 base from V and 5 bases from J, with 14 bases in between. DNA for the CDR3: TGTGCCAGCAGCTTAGTTCCGGGTTCAATTGAGACCCAGTACTTC. Translation gives CASSLVPGSIETQYF. Full variable domain (outside the CDR3, taken from reference TRBV7-8 and TRBJ2-5): GAGVSQSPRYKVAKRGQDVALRCDPISGHVSLFWYQQALGQGPEFLTYFQNEAQLDKSGLPSDRFFAERPEGSVSTLKIQRTQQEDSAVYLCASSLVPGSIETQYFGPGTRLLVL.

The chain uses TRBV20-1 and TRBJ2-4; TRBD2 is a possible D gene (7 bases). CDR1 is DFQATT, CDR2 SNEGSKA, per germline (reference sequence). Trimming removed 3 bases at V and 8 bases at J, with 17 bases between. This CDR3 is 14 amino acids long. DNA of the CDR3: TGCAGTGCTAGTCGCGGGGGCCCAGGGGACATTCAGTACTTC. This sequence encodes CSASRGGPGDIQYF.